These 2 T cell receptor beta chains share one sample of origin, sequenced in a study of T cells in placental villitis. What these receptors recognize is not known. This was the immunoSEQ v4 assay. Sequencing was performed with immunoSEQ multiplex PCR; in TCRdb, only in-frame clones are kept and a portion is missing. The sample shows over 1,400 clones, around 82% of them seen only once. Study outcomes and limitations: Placentae with villitis of unknown etiology showed clonal expansion, median clonality approximately 0.055 versus control 0.0055 to 0.0065.

The specimen was placental tissue containing maternal and fetal cells. These receptors originate from a human patient with villitis of unknown etiology; the placental T cells may come from both mother and fetus.

The chain combines TRBV27 with TRBJ2-2; 9 nucleotides line up with TRBD2. This CDR3 region has 14 residues. Germline V gene sequence: CDR1 MNHEY, CDR2 SMNVEV (reference sequence). V trimming: 2 bases; J trimming: 6 bases; junction bases outside the gene matches: 1. The CDR3 here is CASSLAGGPGELFF. DNA of the CDR3: TGTGCCAGCAGTTTAGCGGGGGGGCCCGGGGAGCTGTTTTTT.

A few counts support this clone. This CDR3 is CASSERTANEQYF. The CDR3 DNA reads TGTGCCAGCAGTGAAAGGACCGCTAACGAGCAGTACTTC. The chain links TRBV2 to TRBJ2-7; D not resolved. The CDR3 runs to 13 residues. CDR1 is SNHLY, CDR2 FYNNEI, per germline. The V gene lost 2 bases and the J gene lost 5 bases, with 10 bases spanning the gap.